This T cell receptor beta chain was captured in a study of blood T cells in healthy people across ages. Primed by a sample-barcoded 5' primer and a J-beta primer mix, a second PCR proceeded for about 7 to 12 cycles. Every sample gave at least 3 million paired-end reads containing CDR3. TCRdb processed the 5' RACE reads anew with MiXCR; each CDR3 protein has one entry. This sample carries about a million distinct CDR3 sequences, 40% to 60% of them seen once, and the ten largest clones take around 15%. Details on this clonotype: Its antigen remains unknown.

Broader study findings: Long-lived and aged donors differed, with more naive CD4+ cells and higher diversity in the long-lived. Expanded clonotype shifts may have been confounded, as the donors had an unknown CMV status. Using unsorted PBMCs precluded a conclusive naive versus antigen-experienced comparison.

The V end was cut by 5 bases, the J end by 8 bases, with 9 bases between. There are 11 residues in the CDR3. The sequenced sample was blood. The chain recombines TRBV12-3 or TRBV12-4 with TRBJ1-2; D not certain. The TCR comes from a man aged 25-45 years in good health. The CDR3 nucleotides read TGTGCCAGCAGTGCCCCCGGGGGCTACACCTTC. Protein: CASSAPGGYTF.